This T cell receptor beta chain stems from a study of molecular identifiers for immune sequencing clone quantification. Study outcomes and limitations: Highly expanded clone sizes could be underestimated by identical TCR molecules sharing a barcode.

Each CDR3 protein gets one entry after TCRdb re-called the PCR reads with MiXCR. The sample has under 600,000 distinct CDR3 sequences, over 20% seen once. The CDR3 consists of 17 residues. CDR1 is LGHNA and CDR2 is YSLEER in the germline V gene. In the case of this clonotype: The antigen is unknown. A much larger clone differs by one base, so this may be a read error.

Sequenced: naive CD8+ T cells from blood, with Jurkat cell RNA spiked in. The subset denotes: FACS-sorted CD8+CD4-CCR7+CD45RA+ naive T cells. The V gene is TRBV4-3, the J gene TRBJ2-7, with 8 bases lining up with TRBD2. The sequence came from a human donor in good health. Some libraries in this study had Jurkat cell RNA spiked in. The chain's CDR3 is CTSSQDYRSGTAYEQYF. The CDR3 coding sequence is TGCACCAGCAGCCAAGACTACCGTAGCGGGACGGCCTACGAGCAGTACTTC.